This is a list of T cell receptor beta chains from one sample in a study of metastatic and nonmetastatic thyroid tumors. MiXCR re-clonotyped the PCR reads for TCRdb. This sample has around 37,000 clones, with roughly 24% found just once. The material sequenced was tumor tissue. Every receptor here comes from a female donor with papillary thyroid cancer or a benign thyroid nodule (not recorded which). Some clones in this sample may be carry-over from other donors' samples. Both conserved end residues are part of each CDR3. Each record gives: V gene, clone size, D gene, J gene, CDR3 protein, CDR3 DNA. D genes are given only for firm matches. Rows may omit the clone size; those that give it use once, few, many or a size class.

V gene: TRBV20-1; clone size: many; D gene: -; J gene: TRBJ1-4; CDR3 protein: CSAGRRGGNEKLFF; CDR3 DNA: TGCAGTGCCGGACGGAGGGGGGGTAATGAAAAACTGTTTTTT
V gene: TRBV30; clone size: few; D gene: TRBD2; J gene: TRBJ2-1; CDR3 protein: CAWKESGSLSYNEQFF; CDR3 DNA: TGTGCCTGGAAAGAAAGCGGGAGTCTCTCCTACAATGAGCAGTTCTTC
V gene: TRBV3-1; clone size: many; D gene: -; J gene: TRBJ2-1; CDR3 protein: CASSPSRGAYNEQFF; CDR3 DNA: TGTGCCAGCAGCCCCTCCCGGGGCGCTTACAATGAGCAGTTCTTC
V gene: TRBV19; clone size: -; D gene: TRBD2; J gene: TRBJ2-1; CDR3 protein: CASSMGGSSYNEQFF; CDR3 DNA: TGTGCCAGTAGTATGGGGGGGAGTTCCTACAATGAGCAGTTCTTC
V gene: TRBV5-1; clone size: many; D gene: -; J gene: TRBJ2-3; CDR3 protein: CASSSGGDTQYF; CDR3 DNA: TGCGCCAGCAGCTCTGGGGGAGATACGCAGTATTTT
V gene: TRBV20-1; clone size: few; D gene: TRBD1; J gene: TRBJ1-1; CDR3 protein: CSAQRGHNEAFF; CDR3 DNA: TGCAGTGCCCAGAGGGGGCACAATGAAGCTTTCTTT
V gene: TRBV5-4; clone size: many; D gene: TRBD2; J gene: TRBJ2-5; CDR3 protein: CASSSASSGSGETQYF; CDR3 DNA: TGTGCCAGCAGCTCCGCCAGTAGCGGGAGTGGGGAGACCCAGTACTTC
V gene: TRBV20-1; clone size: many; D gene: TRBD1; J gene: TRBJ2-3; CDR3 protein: CSASKGQGTDTQYF; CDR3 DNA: TGCAGTGCTAGTAAGGGACAGGGCACAGATACGCAGTATTTT
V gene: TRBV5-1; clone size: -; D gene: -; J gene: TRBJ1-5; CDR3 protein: CASSLDSNQPQHF; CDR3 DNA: TGCGCCAGCAGCCTAGATAGCAATCAGCCCCAGCATTTT
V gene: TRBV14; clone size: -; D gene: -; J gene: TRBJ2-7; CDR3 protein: CASIHGTTSSYEQYF; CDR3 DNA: TGTGCCAGCATTCACGGGACAACCAGCTCCTACGAGCAGTACTTC
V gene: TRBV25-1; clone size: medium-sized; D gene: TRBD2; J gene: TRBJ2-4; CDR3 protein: CASSELGSGGKNIQYF; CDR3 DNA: TGTGCCAGCAGTGAATTAGGAAGCGGGGGGAAAAACATTCAGTACTTC
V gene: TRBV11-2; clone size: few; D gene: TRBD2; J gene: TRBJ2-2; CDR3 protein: CASSLYGPSGGTGELFF; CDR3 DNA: TGTGCCAGCAGCTTATACGGGCCTAGCGGAGGGACCGGGGAGCTGTTTTTT
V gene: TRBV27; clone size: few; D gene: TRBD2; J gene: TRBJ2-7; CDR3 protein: CASSLGTSGQRYF; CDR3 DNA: TGTGCCAGCAGTTTGGGCACTAGCGGGCAACGGTACTTC
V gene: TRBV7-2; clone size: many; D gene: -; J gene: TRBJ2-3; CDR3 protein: CASSFGLITSTDTQYF; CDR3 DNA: TGTGCCAGCAGCTTCGGGCTGATTACAAGCACAGATACGCAGTATTTT
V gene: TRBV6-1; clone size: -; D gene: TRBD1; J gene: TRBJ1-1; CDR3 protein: CASRSGTGSTEAFF; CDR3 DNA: TGTGCCAGCAGGTCCGGGACAGGGAGCACTGAAGCTTTCTTT
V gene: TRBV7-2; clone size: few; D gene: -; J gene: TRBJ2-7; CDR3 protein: CASTAGGGGSYEQYF; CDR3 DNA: TGTGCCAGCACAGCTGGGGGGGGCGGGAGTTACGAGCAGTACTTC
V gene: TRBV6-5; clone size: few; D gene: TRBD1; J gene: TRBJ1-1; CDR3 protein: CASIKAGTENTEAFF; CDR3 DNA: TGTGCCAGCATTAAGGCCGGGACAGAGAACACTGAAGCTTTCTTT
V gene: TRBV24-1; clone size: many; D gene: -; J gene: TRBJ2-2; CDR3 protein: CATSDLMGNTGELFF; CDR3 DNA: TGTGCCACCAGTGATTTGATGGGGAACACCGGGGAGCTGTTTTTT
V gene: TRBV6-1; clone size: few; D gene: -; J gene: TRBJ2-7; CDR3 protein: CASRYSTGTSHPEQYF; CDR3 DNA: TGTGCCAGCAGATATAGCACCGGGACTTCCCATCCGGAGCAGTACTTC
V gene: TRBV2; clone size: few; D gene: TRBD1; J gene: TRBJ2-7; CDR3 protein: CASSFAGQGYYEQYF; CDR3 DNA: TGTGCCAGCAGTTTCGCGGGACAGGGGTATTACGAGCAGTACTTC
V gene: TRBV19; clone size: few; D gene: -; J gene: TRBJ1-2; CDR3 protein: CASSIWRLDGYTF; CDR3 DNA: TGTGCCAGTAGTATCTGGAGGTTAGATGGCTACACCTTC
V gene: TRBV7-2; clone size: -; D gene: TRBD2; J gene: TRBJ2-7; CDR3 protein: CASRPGLAGYEQYF; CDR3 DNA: TGTGCCAGCAGGCCGGGACTAGCGGGATACGAGCAGTACTTC
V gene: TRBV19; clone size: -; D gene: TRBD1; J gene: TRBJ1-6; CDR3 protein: CASSTGTAHNSPLHF; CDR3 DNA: TGTGCCAGTAGTACCGGGACAGCGCATAATTCACCCCTCCACTTT
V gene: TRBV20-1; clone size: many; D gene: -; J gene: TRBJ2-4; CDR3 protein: CSARAGAKNIQYF; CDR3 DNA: TGCAGTGCTAGAGCGGGAGCCAAAAACATTCAGTACTTC
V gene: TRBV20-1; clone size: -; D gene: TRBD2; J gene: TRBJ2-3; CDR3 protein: CSAEDGLAGTSGLDTQYF; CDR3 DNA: TGCAGTGCTGAGGATGGACTAGCGGGAACTTCTGGGCTAGATACGCAGTATTTT
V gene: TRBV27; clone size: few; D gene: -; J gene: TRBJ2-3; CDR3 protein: CASTRKGQGYKDTQYF; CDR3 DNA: TGTGCCAGCACCAGAAAGGGGCAGGGTTATAAAGATACGCAGTATTTT
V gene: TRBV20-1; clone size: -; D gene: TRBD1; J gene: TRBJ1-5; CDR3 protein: CSAKNLQGAPNQPQHF; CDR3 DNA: TGCAGTGCTAAAAATTTACAGGGGGCGCCGAATCAGCCCCAGCATTTT
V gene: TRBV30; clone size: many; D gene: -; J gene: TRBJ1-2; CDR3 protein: CAWSVGQGGYGYTF; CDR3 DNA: TGTGCCTGGAGTGTAGGGCAGGGCGGCTATGGCTACACCTTC